A selection of T cell receptor beta chains follows, all from one sample in a study of prognosis after radiotherapy for stage I lung cancer. TCRdb ran MiXCR on the multiplex PCR reads and lists one entry per CDR3 protein. The sample shows approximately 35,000 distinct CDR3 sequences, around 34% of them seen only once. The specimen was PBMCs, collected before or after stereotactic body radiation therapy (not recorded which). These receptors were taken from a donor at least 50 years old with non-small cell lung cancer. Both conserved end residues are part of each CDR3. The D gene is left open where the match is weak. Clone size, where shown, is once, few, many, or a class for clones that have expanded.

14 TRBJ2-7 . TRBV30 many TGTGCCTGGAGCGCTGGACGGCGCTCCTACGAGCAGTACTTC CAWSAGRRSYEQYF
13 TRBJ1-1 TRBD1 TRBV20-1 . TGCAGTGCGCCGGGACAGGGGGCGCCTGAAGCTTTCTTT CSAPGQGAPEAFF
14 TRBJ2-1 TRBD2 TRBV19 many TGTGCCAGTACTAGCGGGAAAAGCTACAATGAGCAGTTCTTC CASTSGKSYNEQFF
15 TRBJ2-1 . TRBV6-1 . TGTGCCAGCAGTGAAGCGCCAGGGCCCTACAATGAGCAGTTCTTC CASSEAPGPYNEQFF
16 TRBJ1-5 . TRBV4-1 many TGCGCCAGCAGCCGCCTGACAGGCCCCAAGGTTCAGCCCCAGCATTTT CASSRLTGPKVQPQHF
15 TRBJ2-7 TRBD2 TRBV20-1 many TGCAGTGCTAGCCCCGTGACTAGCGGGGCCTACGAGCAGTACTTC CSASPVTSGAYEQYF
14 TRBJ2-3 . TRBV5-4 . TGTGCCAGCAGCTTTATTGGGAGTGCAGATACGCAGTATTTT CASSFIGSADTQYF
16 TRBJ2-1 TRBD1 TRBV10-3 . TGTGCCATCAGTGCCCGGGACAGGGGCTCCTACAATGAGCAGTTCTTC CAISARDRGSYNEQFF
13 TRBJ2-7 TRBD2 TRBV20-1 . TGCAGTGCTAGTAGCGGGATAGTCTACGAGCAGTACTTC CSASSGIVYEQYF
16 TRBJ1-1 . TRBV6-2/TRBV6-3 many TGTGCCAGCAGACGGGGTGATTCTTGGGGGAACACTGAAGCTTTCTTT CASRRGDSWGNTEAFF
16 TRBJ2-7 TRBD2 TRBV5-1 . TGCGCCAGCAGCTTGGATCCGGCGGGGGTCTCCTACGAGCAGTACTTC CASSLDPAGVSYEQYF
16 TRBJ2-1 TRBD2 TRBV19 medium-sized TGTGCCAGCGGAGCGGGACCATCTAGCTCCTACAATGAGCAGTTCTTC CASGAGPSSSYNEQFF
12 TRBJ2-7 . TRBV7-6 . TGTGCCAGCATCTTAAGCAGCGGGGAGCAGTACTTC CASILSSGEQYF
13 TRBJ1-2 TRBD1 TRBV19 many TGTGCCAGTAGTCTTACGGACAGGGATGGCTACACCTTC CASSLTDRDGYTF